This passage covers 25 T cell receptor beta chains from one sample sequenced in a study of blood T cell repertoires in COVID-19. The repertoire was sequenced with immunoSEQ multiplex PCR; TCRdb's copy has only in-frame clones and lacks some. The sample contains over 45,000 clones, 91% of which appear only once. The sample comprised peripheral blood. The receptors stem from a woman aged 55-70 years with active or convalescent COVID-19.

The gene calls are TRBV5-1 and TRBJ1-2, with TRBD1 identical over 7 bases. The CDR3 contains 12 residues. Germline V CDR1 and CDR2: SGHRS, YFSETQ. V trimming: 5 bases; J trimming: 6 bases; junction bases outside the gene matches: 4. In nucleotides, the CDR3 is TGCGCCAGCAGTATCAGGGGGGATGGCTACACCTTC. It is translated as CASSIRGDGYTF.

The J gene is TRBJ1-2, the V gene TRBV28; 9 bases are a match to TRBD1. The germline V gene encodes CDR1 MDHEN and CDR2 SYDVKM. Trimming at V came to 3 bases and at J to 6 bases, leaving 5 bases not matched to a gene. The CDR3 sequence is 14 residues long. This CDR3 reads CASSLVQGADGYTF. The CDR3 DNA follows: TGTGCCAGCAGTTTGGTACAGGGGGCCGATGGCTACACCTTC.

The chain couples TRBV5-4 to TRBJ2-1; 9 bases agree with TRBD2. V trimming: 0 bases; J trimming: 3 bases; junction bases outside the gene matches: 7. CDR3 length equals 17 residues. Germline CDR1 is SGHNT and CDR2 is YYREEE (reference sequence). The CDR3 nucleotides read TGTGCCAGCAGCTTGGGGGGACTAGCCCCTTTCTACAATGAGCAGTTCTTC. Encoded protein: CASSLGGLAPFYNEQFF. Variable domain in full (rest from reference TRBV5-4 and TRBJ2-1): ETGVTQSPTHLIKTRGQQVTLRCSSQSGHNTVSWYQQALGQGPQFIFQYYREEENGRGNFPPRFSGLQFPNYSSELNVNALELDDSALYLCASSLGGLAPFYNEQFFGPGTRLTVL.

This clone appeared once. The chain links TRBV28 to TRBJ1-2; 7 nucleotides match TRBD1. CDR1 MDHEN and CDR2 SYDVKM come from the germline V gene. The CDR3 has 13 residues. V lost 6 bases and J lost 4; bases outside the gene matches: 5. CDR3 nucleotide sequence: TGTGCCAGCAGGAGAGGGACAGTCTATGGCTACACCTTC. Its protein is CASRRGTVYGYTF.

This chain uses TRBV28 with TRBJ1-3, with a tentative D call TRBD1 (5 bases). There are 15 residues in the CDR3. Trimming pared 8 bases from V and 0 bases from J, leaving 14 bases between. In germline, CDR1 is MDHEN, CDR2 SYDVKM. The CDR3 loop is CASLRGANSGNTIYF. CDR3 coding DNA: TGTGCCAGCTTGCGGGGCGCCAACTCTGGAAACACCATATATTTT.

The chain couples TRBV28 to TRBJ2-7, with TRBD2 as a possible D gene (6 bases). Trimming removed 8 bases from V and 0 bases from J, with 17 bases in between. The length of the CDR3 is 15 residues. Germline loops: CDR1 MDHEN, CDR2 SYDVKM. CDR3 sequence (DNA): TGTGCCAGCGACACTGTAGCGGCCCCCTCCTACGAGCAGTACTTC. Encoded protein: CASDTVAAPSYEQYF.

V and J are TRBV5-5 and TRBJ1-2; tentatively, D is TRBD1 (5 bases). V lost 4 bases to trimming and J lost 8 bases, with 18 bases between them. This CDR3 is 14 amino acids long. Germline assignment: CDR1 SGHKS and CDR2 YYEKEE (reference sequence). CDR3 sequence: CASSPGGGAAGYTF. In nucleotides, the CDR3 is TGTGCCAGCAGCCCGGGGGGAGGAGCTGCCGGCTACACCTTC.

V is TRBV21-1 and J is TRBJ2-5; TRBD1, the D gene given by the table, was not confirmed from the DNA. TRBV21-1 is termed a pseudogene. There are 16 residues in the CDR3. The CDR3 region has the DNA TGTGCCAGCAGCAAAGATTGGGCCACAGGCGAAGAGACCCAGTACTTC. It translates to CASSKDWATGEETQYF.

In this sample, this clone turned up a few times. Mismatch with germline at one junction end may stem from a read error. The chain employs TRBV27 and TRBJ1-5; D is undetermined. This CDR3 has 15 amino acids. The germline CDR1 and CDR2 sequences are MNHEY and SMNVEV (reference sequence). DNA for the CDR3: TGTGCCAGCGGTTTAACTAACGCCAACAATCAGCCCCAGCATTTT. This translates into CASGLTNANNQPQHF.

This chain connects TRBV29-1 to TRBJ1-1; D not certain. Trimming stripped 4 bases from V and 1 base from J, with 10 bases between. This CDR3 has 13 amino acids. Germline assignment: CDR1 SQVTM and CDR2 ANQGSEA. The CDR3 protein is CSVGITSNTEAFF. CDR3 DNA sequence: TGCAGCGTTGGCATTACATCGAACACTGAAGCTTTCTTT.

The V and J genes are TRBV3-1 (or the pseudogene TRBV3-2) and TRBJ1-2, with 9 bases that match TRBD1. The ends lost 0 bases at V and 2 bases at J; junction bases unmatched: 7. Germline V gene data show CDR1 as LGHDT and CDR2 as YNNKEL (reference sequence). The CDR3 has 17 residues. The CDR3 sequence is CASSQDWGTGLNYGYTF. The CDR3 region has the DNA TGTGCCAGCAGCCAAGATTGGGGGACAGGGCTAAACTATGGCTACACCTTC.

This chain uses TRBV7-9 with TRBJ2-7; a weak D match, TRBD2 (5 bases). This CDR3 is built from 14 residues. V was pared by 5 bases and J by 2 bases, with 13 bases between. CDR1 is SEHNR and CDR2 is FQNEAQ in the germline V gene (reference sequence). The CDR3 region has the DNA TGTGCCAGCAGCCCCGGACTGTACACCTACGAGCAGTACTTC. It codes for CASSPGLYTYEQYF.

There are a few counts of this clone. The chain recombines TRBV28 with TRBJ2-7, with D tentatively TRBD1 (6 bases). V was clipped by 7 bases and J by 1 base, with 8 bases between them. Germline CDR1 is MDHEN and CDR2 is SYDVKM. The CDR3 consists of 12 residues. The CDR3 coding sequence is TGTGCCAGCACTGGGACATCCTACGAGCAGTACTTC. It translates to CASTGTSYEQYF.

The chain employs TRBV29-1 and TRBJ2-2, with 12 bases matching TRBD2. Germline loops: CDR1 SQVTM, CDR2 ANQGSEA. V lost 4 bases, J lost 4 bases, and 7 bases stayed unmatched. The length of the CDR3 is 16 residues. The CDR3 loop is CSVVVLAGGPTGELFF. The CDR3 DNA reads as TGCAGCGTTGTGGTCCTAGCGGGGGGGCCCACCGGGGAGCTGTTTTTT.

The chain links TRBV27 to TRBJ2-1; D perhaps matches TRBD1 (6 bases). The CDR3 totals 16 residues. Trimming took 5 bases from V and 6 from J, leaving 20 bases between them. CDR1 and CDR2 from the germline V gene are MNHEY and SMNVEV (reference sequence). CDR3 protein: CASSRQDRSYGNEQFF. DNA for the CDR3: TGTGCCAGCAGTCGACAAGACAGGTCGTACGGCAATGAGCAGTTCTTC.

The V call is TRBV13, the J call TRBJ1-4, with D perhaps TRBD1 (6 bases). Per the germline V gene, CDR1 is PRHDT and CDR2 is FYEKMQ (reference sequence). This CDR3 is built from 16 residues. V gave up 4 bases and J gave up 5 bases, with 17 bases separating them. CDR3 DNA sequence: TGTGCCAGCAGCTCCTCCCCCGACAGGCTGAATGAAAAACTGTTTTTT. Residues: CASSSSPDRLNEKLFF.

Remarks on this clone: Other DNA sequences of this sample code for an identical CDR3. The chain recombines TRBV5-1 with TRBJ1-2; tentatively, D is TRBD1 (5 bases). The ends were cut back, 0 bases at V and 7 bases at J, with 13 bases in the middle. The CDR3 contains 14 residues. Per the germline V gene, CDR1 is SGHRS and CDR2 is YFSETQ. The CDR3 region is CASSLAGQGGGYTF. The CDR3 coding sequence is TGCGCCAGCAGCTTGGCGGGGCAGGGAGGTGGCTACACCTTC.

The V call is TRBV28, the J call TRBJ2-5; TRBD2 matches 12 bases. In germline, CDR1 is MDHEN, CDR2 SYDVKM. With V trimmed by 2 bases and J by 1 base, 2 bases remained unmatched. The CDR3 sequence is 16 residues long. The CDR3 here is CASSLGTSGPQETQYF. CDR3 nucleotide sequence: TGTGCCAGCAGTTTAGGGACTAGCGGGCCCCAAGAGACCCAGTACTTC. Full variable domain (remainder filled in from reference TRBV28 and TRBJ2-5): DVKVTQSSRYLVKRTGEKVFLECVQDMDHENMFWYRQDPGLGLRLIYFSYDVKMKEKGDIPEGYSVSREKKERFSLILESASTNQTSMYLCASSLGTSGPQETQYFGPGTRLLVL.

A single count supports this clone. This CDR3 reads CASSPSPGGRFYGYTF. CDR3 nucleotides: TGTGCCAGCTCACCGTCCCCAGGGGGGCGCTTCTATGGCTACACCTTC. V and J are TRBV18 and TRBJ1-2; 7 positions agree with TRBD1. The germline V gene encodes CDR1 KGHSH and CDR2 LQKENI. V shed 3 bases, J shed 4 bases, and the junction held 11 bases outside the gene matches. CDR3 length: 16 residues.

J is TRBJ1-4 and V is TRBV5-4, with 8 nucleotides matching TRBD1. Trimming at V came to 4 bases and at J to 9 bases, leaving 14 bases not matched to a gene. Germline V lookup: CDR1 SGHNT, CDR2 YYREEE (reference sequence). This CDR3 spans 16 amino acids. The CDR3 DNA reads TGTGCCAGCAGCCGGGGCGGCCAGGGGGCTTTTCAAAAACTGTTTTTT. Encoded protein: CASSRGGQGAFQKLFF.

The table lists this clone with a count of one. The chain joins TRBV28 to TRBJ1-4, with 11 bases matching TRBD1. The V segment lost 6 bases and the J segment 8 bases; nucleotides outside the gene matches: 11. The CDR3 consists of 16 residues. CDR1 and CDR2 from the germline V gene are MDHEN and SYDVKM. Here the CDR3 reads CASSPGTGGVREKLFF. The CDR3 nucleotides read TGTGCCAGCAGCCCCGGGACAGGGGGAGTTAGGGAAAAACTGTTTTTT.

V and J are TRBV28 and TRBJ2-6; 8 nucleotides align to TRBD1. Trimming took 5 bases from V and 3 from J; bases not matched to a gene: 6. The germline V gene has CDR1 MDHEN and CDR2 SYDVKM. The CDR3 is 16 amino acids. The CDR3 spells CASSPSTGGGANVLTF. In DNA, the CDR3 is TGTGCCAGCAGTCCTAGCACAGGGGGTGGGGCCAACGTCCTGACTTTC.

The rearrangement links TRBV7-2 to TRBJ1-1; 10 bases are a match to TRBD1. The CDR3 sequence is 14 residues long. The germline V gene encodes CDR1 SGHTA and CDR2 FQGNSA. With V trimmed by 5 bases and J by 4 bases, 4 bases remained unmatched. CDR3 DNA sequence: TGTGCCAGCAGCCTGGGACAGGGGCCCACTGAAGCTTTCTTT. Translation: CASSLGQGPTEAFF. The full variable domain, its missing parts supplied by reference TRBV7-2 and TRBJ1-1, is GAGVSQSPSNKVTEKGKDVELRCDPISGHTALYWYRQSLGQGLEFLIYFQGNSAPDKSGLPSDRFSAERTGGSVSTLTIQRTQQEDSAVYLCASSLGQGPTEAFFGQGTRLTVV.

The chain joins TRBV28 to TRBJ1-5; D might be TRBD1 (5 bases). V was shortened by 9 bases and J by 7 bases, with 19 bases between the two germline ends. The germline V gene has CDR1 MDHEN and CDR2 SYDVKM. The length of the CDR3 is 14 residues. Here the CDR3 reads CASIEGGAGQPQHF. In nucleotides, the CDR3 is TGTGCCAGTATCGAAGGAGGGGCAGGGCAGCCCCAGCATTTT.

The chain joins TRBV30 to TRBJ2-1; a possible D gene is TRBD2 (6 bases). Germline V gene lookup returns CDR1 GTSNPN and CDR2 SVGIG (reference sequence). The CDR3 is made up of 14 amino acids. Trimming shortened V by 3 bases and J by 7 bases, and 16 bases separated the two germline ends. CDR3 coding DNA: TGTGCCTGGAGGTCCGGCGGGGCCCCTAATGAGCAGTTCTTC. It specifies CAWRSGGAPNEQFF. The full variable domain, completed using reference TRBV30 and TRBJ2-1, is SQTIHQWPATLVQPVGSPLSLECTVEGTSNPNLYWYRQAAGRGLQLLFYSVGIGQISSEVPQNLSASRPQDRQFILSSKKLLLSDSGFYLCAWRSGGAPNEQFFGPGTRLTVL.